This T cell receptor (beta chain) was recovered during a study of control samples from healthy donors and cancer patients. Per the germline V gene, CDR1 is MNHEY and CDR2 is SVGAGI. CDR3 length equals 13 residues. V lost 1 base and J 9 bases, leaving 10 bases between the germline ends. Only in-frame clones appear in the TCRdb table, and some are missing; sequencing was by immunoSEQ multiplex PCR. The sample contains tens of thousands of clones, about 87% of which appear only once. The chain recombines TRBV6-5 with TRBJ2-1, with a possible D match to TRBD2 (6 bases). Sequencing input: blood. The TCR originated in a woman in her 70s in good health. CDR3 region: CASSYYRGGEQFF. In DNA, the CDR3 is TGTGCCAGCAGTTACTACCGGGGAGGTGAGCAGTTCTTC.